This passage covers 19 T cell receptor beta chains from one sample sequenced in a study of cytomegalovirus exposure and HLA in healthy donors. With 60 Vbeta and 13 Jbeta primers, the PCR was carried out. Profiled with immunoSEQ multiplex PCR; TCRdb holds only in-frame clones, not every one. The sample lists 60,000 to 75,000 clones, about 70% occurring once. Material: PBMCs. All receptors come from a woman aged 25 to 39 in good health and CMV-seropositive.

This clone was seen a few times. In nucleotides, the CDR3 is TGTGCCAGCAGTGGACAGGGATCCTATGGCTACACCTTC. Translating gives CASSGQGSYGYTF. The genes are TRBV25-1 and TRBJ1-2, with 7 bases matching TRBD1. The CDR3 loop spans 13 amino acids. Trimming cost V 4 bases and J 4 bases; bases outside gene matches: 3. Per the germline V gene, CDR1 is MGHDK and CDR2 is SYGVNS.

The V and J genes are TRBV9 and TRBJ1-4, with TRBD1 as a possible D gene (6 bases). The germline V and J ends were trimmed by 4 bases and 1 base, with 14 bases remaining between them. CDR3 length equals 16 residues. The germline V gene has CDR1 SGDLS and CDR2 YYNGEE. CDR3 loop: CASSIGLQGTNEKLFF. In nucleotides, the CDR3 is TGTGCCAGCAGCATCGGTTTACAGGGAACTAATGAAAAACTGTTTTTT.

The V call is TRBV14, the J call TRBJ2-1; 9 bases map to TRBD2. V shed 0 bases and J 8 bases; nucleotides not matched to a gene: 14. Germline-derived CDR1 and CDR2 are SGHDN and FVKESK. There are 18 residues in the CDR3. The CDR3 here is CASSQDLLLAGTEDEQFF. In nucleotides, the CDR3 is TGTGCCAGCAGCCAAGATCTACTCCTAGCGGGAACTGAGGATGAGCAGTTCTTC.

This clone was seen only a few times. The chain uses TRBV6-6 and TRBJ1-4; D gene uncertain. Germline V gives CDR1 MNHNY, CDR2 SVGAGI (reference sequence). The CDR3 totals 15 residues. Trimming pared 6 bases from V and 0 bases from J, leaving 11 bases between. For the CDR3, the DNA is TGTGCCAGCAGGAGGTCGGTTGCAACTAATGAAAAACTGTTTTTT. Encoded protein: CASRRSVATNEKLFF.

This clone was observed a few times. The V call is TRBV6-5, the J call TRBJ2-6; D remains ambiguous. The V gene's germline CDR1 is MNHEY and CDR2 SVGAGI. V was trimmed by 5 bases and J by 4 bases, leaving 12 bases between them. The CDR3 runs 15 residues. The CDR3 region is CASSNTRIGANVLTF. CDR3 DNA: TGTGCCAGCAGTAATACACGAATCGGGGCCAACGTCCTGACTTTC.

This clone was observed a few times. The chain carries TRBV28 and TRBJ1-2, with 10 bases that match TRBD1. V shed 6 bases, J shed 2 bases, and the junction held 3 bases outside the gene matches. CDR3 length: 14 amino acids. Per the germline V gene, CDR1 is MDHEN and CDR2 is SYDVKM. CDR3 sequence reads: CASRPTGGNYGYTF. DNA for the CDR3: TGTGCCAGCAGACCGACAGGGGGCAACTATGGCTACACCTTC.

V gene TRBV18 combines with J gene TRBJ2-3, with 8 bases aligning to TRBD2. Germline loops: CDR1 KGHSH, CDR2 LQKENI. The length of the CDR3 is 14 residues. With 4 bases clipped from V and 6 bases from J, the junction kept 6 bases outside the gene matches. CDR3 amino acids: CASSRAGAGDTQYF. Written as DNA, the CDR3 is TGTGCCAGCTCACGAGCGGGAGCAGGCGATACGCAGTATTTT.

This clone turned up a few times. The chain links TRBV28 to TRBJ2-2; TRBD1 might be the D (7 bases). The V gene's germline CDR1 is MDHEN and CDR2 SYDVKM. Trimming took off 6 bases at V and 3 bases at J, with 20 bases between the two ends. The CDR3 has 17 residues. CDR3 coding DNA: TGTGCCAGCAGACCATCGACAGGGAGGTGGGACACCGGGGAGCTGTTTTTT. Translation gives CASRPSTGRWDTGELFF.

The chain joins TRBV6-1 to TRBJ2-1; possible D gene TRBD1, 7 bases. The germline V and J ends were trimmed by 4 bases and 5 bases, with 18 bases remaining between them. This CDR3 comprises 16 residues. Germline V gene lookup returns CDR1 MNHNS and CDR2 SASEGT. CDR3 region: CASSAGTVGSHNEQFF. The CDR3 bases are TGTGCCAGCAGTGCTGGGACAGTCGGGAGCCACAATGAGCAGTTCTTC.

V is TRBV15 and J is TRBJ1-5; no reliable D call. Per germline, CDR1 LNHNV and CDR2 YYDKDF (reference sequence). The V end lost 0 bases, the J end lost 4 bases, and 7 bases lay between the germline ends. The CDR3 runs to 14 residues. The CDR3 DNA sequence: TGTGCCACCAGCAGAGAATGGAGAAATCAGCCCCAGCATTTT. This codes for CATSREWRNQPQHF.

The chain is built from TRBV4-1 and TRBJ2-7; no clear D. Germline lookup yields CDR1 MGHRA and CDR2 YSYEKL. The CDR3 runs 14 residues. V lost 1 base to trimming and J lost 3 bases, with 10 bases between them. The CDR3 sequence is CASSQVLTGYEQYF. The CDR3 bases are TGCGCCAGCAGCCAAGTATTAACGGGCTACGAGCAGTACTTC.

The table lists this clone with a few counts. The V and J genes are TRBV4-2 and TRBJ1-5; TRBD1 matches at 9 bases. J was trimmed by 5 bases and V by 0 bases; bases with no gene match: 8. The CDR3 has 17 residues. Germline-derived CDR1 and CDR2 are LGHNA and YNFKEQ. The CDR3 nucleotides read TGTGCCAGCAGCCAAGACGTGAGACAGGGGGTAGATCAGCCCCAGCATTTT. It specifies CASSQDVRQGVDQPQHF.

Comment on this clone: Germline and junction disagree at one end, which may indicate a read error. The chain uses TRBV7-7 and TRBJ2-2; 12 bases are shared with TRBD1. Germline V gene sequence: CDR1 SSHAT, CDR2 FNYEAQ (reference sequence). This CDR3 has 15 residues. The CDR3 region is CASSRGTGGSGELFF. In nucleotides, the CDR3 is TGTGCTAGCAGCCGCGGGACAGGGGGCTCCGGGGAGCTGTTTTTT.

This rearrangement joins TRBV9 to TRBJ2-7, with 11 positions matching TRBD2. The CDR3 runs 18 residues. Germline CDR1 reads SGDLS; CDR2 reads YYNGEE. J lost 2 bases, V lost 2 bases, and 12 bases had no gene match. CDR3 nucleotide sequence: TGTGCCAGCAGCGTCGGGACTAGCGGAGGGGCGATGACCTACGAGCAGTACTTC. Translated, it gives CASSVGTSGGAMTYEQYF.

CDR3 coding DNA: TGTGCCAGCAGTTCAGGGGGGCCGAACACTGAAGCTTTCTTT. The encoded protein is CASSSGGPNTEAFF. The V and J genes are TRBV27 and TRBJ1-1; 7 nucleotides line up with TRBD1. Germline V lookup: CDR1 MNHEY, CDR2 SMNVEV (reference sequence). This CDR3 is 14 amino acids long. J gave up 1 base and V 4 bases, and 3 bases lay outside the gene matches.

V usage is TRBV29-1 and J usage is TRBJ2-7; 7 nucleotides agree with TRBD1. The germline V gene has CDR1 SQVTM and CDR2 ANQGSEA. The CDR3 runs 13 residues. Trimming removed 3 bases from V and 6 bases from J; junction bases left unmatched: 8. The CDR3 nucleotides are TGCAGCGTTGAGAGGCAGGGGGTGGGCGAGCAGTACTTC. Translation: CSVERQGVGEQYF.

The chain links TRBV4-3 to TRBJ2-7; 7 bases map to TRBD2. This CDR3 is built from 14 residues. The J segment lost 6 bases and the V segment lost 0 bases, leaving 5 bases of the junction unmatched. Germline-derived CDR1 and CDR2 are LGHNA and YSLEER. In DNA, the CDR3 is TGCGCCAGCAGCCAAGATCTGGCGGGAGTCGAGCAGTACTTC. Protein: CASSQDLAGVEQYF.

For the CDR3, the DNA is TGCGCCAGCAGAGGGACATCGAACACTGAAGCTTTCTTT. Protein: CASRGTSNTEAFF. The V and J genes are TRBV10-1 and TRBJ1-1; D possibly corresponds to TRBD1 (6 bases). The germline V gene has CDR1 WNHNN and CDR2 SYGVQD (reference sequence). The length of the CDR3 is 13 residues. V lost 6 bases and J lost 1, with 9 bases in between.

The chain employs TRBV7-9 and TRBJ1-4; the match to TRBD1 covers 8 bases. There are 15 residues in the CDR3. Per germline, CDR1 SEHNR and CDR2 FQNEAQ (reference sequence). V shed 7 bases, J shed 0 bases, and the junction held 4 bases outside the gene matches. The CDR3 DNA follows: TGTGCCAGCAACGGACAGGGAGCAACTAATGAAAAACTGTTTTTT. It yields the protein CASNGQGATNEKLFF.